Below are 25 T cell receptor beta chains sequenced from a single sample in a study of blood T cell repertoires in COVID-19. Some clones are missing from TCRdb's copy, which holds only in-frame ones; the method was immunoSEQ multiplex PCR. The table records roughly 570,000 clones, roughly 89% of them present only once. Specimen: peripheral blood. The receptors originated from a woman in her forties or fifties with COVID-19, enrolled during active disease.

The chain is built from TRBV7-9 and TRBJ1-4; D ambiguous. Germline loops: CDR1 SEHNR, CDR2 FQNEAQ (reference sequence). Trimming stripped 4 bases from V and 0 bases from J, with 9 bases between. This CDR3 spans 15 amino acids. DNA for the CDR3: TGTGCCAGCAGCTCCCTTCGAGCAACTAATGAAAAACTGTTTTTT. It translates to CASSSLRATNEKLFF.

CDR3 residues: CASSLVAGGNTGELFF. The CDR3 nucleotides are TGTGCCAGCAGCTTAGTGGCAGGGGGGAACACCGGGGAGCTGTTTTTT. V and J are TRBV7-7 and TRBJ2-2, with 7 bases aligning to TRBD1. The CDR3 loop spans 16 amino acids. V was pared by 1 base and J by 1 base, with 3 bases of the junction left unmatched. Looked up from germline, CDR1 is SSHAT and CDR2 is FNYEAQ (reference sequence).

DNA for the CDR3: TGCGCCAGCAGCTTCGCGACTAGCGGGTTCGATGAGCAGTTCTTC. Amino acid sequence: CASSFATSGFDEQFF. The rearrangement links TRBV5-1 to TRBJ2-1; 10 bases are a match to TRBD2. Germline V gene lookup returns CDR1 SGHRS and CDR2 YFSETQ. V lost 2 bases and J lost 8; bases outside the gene matches: 7. The CDR3 runs to 15 residues. Filled out from reference TRBV5-1 and TRBJ2-1, the complete variable domain reads KAGVTQTPRYLIKTRGQQVTLSCSPISGHRSVSWYQQTPGQGLQFLFEYFSETQRNKGNFPGRFSGRQFSNSRSEMNVSTLELGDSALYLCASSFATSGFDEQFFGPGTRLTVL.

This chain connects TRBV5-1 to TRBJ1-6, with unresolved D. CDR3 length equals 15 residues. Trimming left V 1 base short and J 5 bases short, with 10 bases between. In germline, CDR1 is SGHRS, CDR2 YFSETQ. Here the CDR3 DNA reads TGCGCCAGCAGCTTGTTCACTGTCGATAATTCACCCCTCCACTTT. Its protein is CASSLFTVDNSPLHF.

J is TRBJ1-1 and V is TRBV30; D not resolved. Trimming removed 4 bases at V and 1 base at J, with 7 bases between. The CDR3 is made up of 12 amino acids. From germline, CDR1 is GTSNPN and CDR2 SVGIG (reference sequence). CDR3 sequence (DNA): TGTGCCTGGAACTCAGGGAACACTGAAGCTTTCTTT. Amino acids: CAWNSGNTEAFF.

This clone came up a few times. The chain employs TRBV3-1 (or the pseudogene TRBV3-2) and TRBJ1-5, with TRBD1 identical over 9 bases. This CDR3 has 17 residues. The trim removed 2 bases at V and 2 bases at J, leaving 7 bases unmatched. Germline loops: CDR1 LGHDT, CDR2 YNNKEL (reference sequence). CDR3 bases: TGTGCCAGCAGCCAAACCTCTCGACAGGGGGGCAATCAGCCCCAGCATTTT. It yields the protein CASSQTSRQGGNQPQHF.

This rearrangement joins TRBV5-1 to TRBJ2-1; TRBD2 agrees at 7 bases. The CDR3 has 15 residues. The V and J ends lost 4 bases and 5 bases, in that order; junction bases with no gene match: 9. CDR1 and CDR2 (germline): SGHRS, YFSETQ. For the CDR3, the DNA is TGCGCCAGCAGCACGACGTCTAGCGGCCACAATGAGCAGTTCTTC. Its translation is CASSTTSSGHNEQFF.

As regards this clone: The junction does not match germline at one end; this may be a read error. V is TRBV6-5 and J is TRBJ1-1; D unclear. The CDR3 runs 13 residues. The germline gives CDR1 MNHEY, CDR2 SVGAGI. The CDR3 region is CASSTPTNAEAFF. The CDR3 DNA is TGTGCCAGCAGTACTCCTACGAACGCTGAAGCTTTCTTT.

The rearrangement uses TRBV2 and TRBJ1-6, with D hard to call. V lost 2 bases and J lost 17, with 13 bases in between. Germline loops: CDR1 SNHLY, CDR2 FYNNEI. The CDR3 loop spans 12 amino acids. The CDR3 loop reads CASSELPPEVHF. For the CDR3, the DNA is TGTGCCAGCAGTGAACTGCCCCCTGAGGTCCACTTT.

The CDR3 DNA follows: TGTGCCAGCAGCAAACTGAAAGTCCGTGGACTAGCCAAAAACATTCAGTACTTC. This codes for CASSKLKVRGLAKNIQYF. The V and J genes are TRBV21-1 and TRBJ2-4; TRBD2 reflects the table's D call only, with no check against the DNA. TRBV21-1 counts as a pseudogene. The CDR3 has 18 amino acids.

In its sample, this clone was seen a few times. Different DNA sequences within this sample yield the same CDR3. The V gene is TRBV5-1, the J gene TRBJ1-2, with D possibly being TRBD1 (6 bases). This CDR3 spans 12 amino acids. Germline values: CDR1 SGHRS, CDR2 YFSETQ. Trimming took 7 bases from V and 5 from J, leaving 12 bases between them. This CDR3 is CASSQGKYGYTF. CDR3 coding DNA: TGCGCCAGCTCGCAGGGGAAGTATGGCTACACCTTC.

In this sample, this clone turned up a few times. The rearrangement uses TRBV2 and TRBJ2-1; D ambiguous. Deletions cut 7 bases from V and 8 bases from J, with 3 bases between. The CDR3 contains 9 residues. CDR1 is SNHLY, CDR2 FYNNEI, per germline. In DNA form, the CDR3 reads TGTGCCAGCAACTATGAGCAGTTCTTC. This gives the protein CASNYEQFF.

The chain couples TRBV27 to TRBJ2-2, with unresolved D. V lost 3 bases to trimming and J lost 10 bases, with 12 bases between them. From germline, CDR1 is MNHEY and CDR2 SMNVEV (reference sequence). The CDR3 has 13 amino acids. The CDR3 is CASSLGVLEELFF. CDR3 bases: TGTGCCAGCAGTTTGGGCGTCCTCGAGGAGCTGTTTTTT.

The rearrangement links TRBV9 to TRBJ1-1; no firm D call. V dropped 4 bases and J dropped 4 bases, with 5 bases sitting between them. CDR1 is SGDLS and CDR2 is YYNGEE in the germline V gene. The CDR3 extends over 11 amino acids. CDR3 DNA: TGTGCCAGCAGCCTCGGCACTGAAGCTTTCTTT. It is translated as CASSLGTEAFF.

This rearrangement joins TRBV9 to TRBJ1-2; D call uncertain. Germline-derived CDR1 and CDR2 are SGDLS and YYNGEE. CDR3 length equals 17 residues. Between the trimmed V and J ends, which lost 3 bases and 4 bases, there was a span of 22 bases. CDR3 sequence reads: CASSGTPLKRVGYGYTF. CDR3 sequence (DNA): TGTGCCAGCAGCGGAACTCCGCTGAAGAGAGTTGGCTATGGCTACACCTTC.

The chain is built from TRBV13 and TRBJ1-2, with TRBD1 as a possible D gene (5 bases). Trimming pared 6 bases from V and 8 bases from J, leaving 19 bases between. This CDR3 has 14 residues. CDR1 PRHDT and CDR2 FYEKMQ come from the germline V gene (reference sequence). CDR3 sequence reads: CASSSTGGGWGYTF. The DNA of the CDR3 is TGTGCCAGCAGTTCCACTGGCGGGGGTTGGGGCTACACCTTC.

The chain uses TRBV19 and TRBJ2-5; weak D call: TRBD2 (5 bases). Germline V gene data show CDR1 as LNHDA and CDR2 as SQIVND (reference sequence). Trimming removed 6 bases from V and 4 bases from J, with 18 bases in between. The length of the CDR3 is 15 residues. The CDR3 sequence is CASSLGVGEGETQYF. DNA for the CDR3: TGTGCCAGTAGCCTTGGGGTAGGCGAGGGAGAGACCCAGTACTTC.

The chain uses TRBV5-4 and TRBJ2-1; D is unclear. Germline-derived CDR1 and CDR2 are SGHNT and YYREEE (reference sequence). The CDR3 length is 16 residues. The germline V and J ends were trimmed by 0 bases and 0 bases, with 10 bases remaining between them. The CDR3 is CASSLGGASSYNEQFF. CDR3 nucleotide sequence: TGTGCCAGCAGCTTGGGCGGCGCCAGCTCCTACAATGAGCAGTTCTTC.

J is TRBJ1-1 and V is TRBV7-2; unclear D gene. V lost 2 bases, J lost 3 bases, and 10 bases lay in between. The CDR3 runs 14 residues. Germline V gene lookup returns CDR1 SGHTA and CDR2 FQGNSA. DNA for the CDR3: TGTGCCAGCAGCTTAACCCCGAGGTACACTGAAGCTTTCTTT. As protein: CASSLTPRYTEAFF.

The chain has TRBV2 and TRBJ2-2; D might be TRBD1 (6 bases). Trimming cost V 8 bases and J 7 bases, with 17 bases left between them. Germline-derived CDR1 and CDR2 are SNHLY and FYNNEI. This CDR3 is 14 amino acids long. CDR3 nucleotide sequence: TGTGCCAGCTACGACAGGAAAGGGAGCGGGGAGCTGTTTTTT. This translates into CASYDRKGSGELFF.

This chain connects TRBV19 to TRBJ1-2; 7 nucleotides agree with TRBD1. CDR3 size: 15 residues. The trim removed 3 bases at V and 7 bases at J, leaving 11 bases unmatched. Germline lookup yields CDR1 LNHDA and CDR2 SQIVND (reference sequence). CDR3 in DNA: TGTGCCAGTAGTATGGAGCCCTCAGGGGGTGGTGGCTACACCTTC. It yields the protein CASSMEPSGGGGYTF.

The chain joins TRBV2 to TRBJ1-4; TRBD1 matches at 7 bases. The junction had 5 bases not matched to a gene; V was cut back by 5 bases and J by 5 bases. The germline V gene has CDR1 SNHLY and CDR2 FYNNEI. The CDR3 covers 14 residues. This chain's CDR3 is CASSSDRVNEKLFF. The CDR3 DNA reads as TGTGCCAGCAGTTCCGACAGGGTAAATGAAAAACTGTTTTTT.

The chain employs TRBV12-5 and TRBJ1-1; D gene uncertain. Germline assignment: CDR1 LGHNT and CDR2 FRNRAP. The germline V and J ends were trimmed by 6 bases and 3 bases, with 8 bases remaining between them. This CDR3 is built from 12 residues. The CDR3 DNA is TGTGCTAGTGGGATCGCGGACACTGAAGCTTTCTTT. Its protein product is CASGIADTEAFF.

This clone was counted only a few times. The chain recombines TRBV19 with TRBJ1-4; D ambiguous. In germline, CDR1 is LNHDA, CDR2 SQIVND (reference sequence). V lost 2 bases and J lost 8, with 15 bases in between. The CDR3 is 15 amino acids. The CDR3 nucleotides are TGTGCCAGTAGTATAAGGCGGAAAGCGGGCGAAAAACTGTTTTTT. This encodes CASSIRRKAGEKLFF.

The V and J genes are TRBV2 and TRBJ2-3; the match to TRBD1 covers 8 bases. Per germline, CDR1 SNHLY and CDR2 FYNNEI. The CDR3 length is 13 residues. The trim removed 10 bases at V and 6 bases at J, leaving 9 bases unmatched. The CDR3 bases are TGTGCCATCCCGACAGGGGAGGCCGATACGCAGTATTTT. Protein sequence: CAIPTGEADTQYF. The full variable domain, with the rest looked up from reference TRBV2 and TRBJ2-3, is EPEVTQTPSHQVTQMGQEVILRCVPISNHLYFYWYRQILGQKVEFLVSFYNNEISEKSEIFDDQFSVERPDGSNFTLKIRSTKLEDSAMYFCAIPTGEADTQYFGPGTRLTVL.